These 14 T cell receptor beta chains came from one sample sequenced in a study of blood T cell repertoires in COVID-19. Using immunoSEQ multiplex PCR, the repertoire was profiled, and TCRdb retains in-frame clones only, with some absent. The sample lists around 290,000 clones; roughly nine tenths were seen once. Specimen: PBMCs or T cells enriched from blood (not recorded which). The receptors come from a woman in her late teens or twenties who had recovered from COVID-19.

This chain joins TRBV4-3 and TRBJ2-5; D gene ambiguous. Germline-derived CDR1 and CDR2 are LGHNA and YSLEER. The V end lost 2 bases, the J end lost 3 bases, and 13 bases lay between the germline ends. The CDR3 totals 15 residues. The DNA for the CDR3 is TGCGCCAGCAGCCAAAGATTGAACCCTAAAGAGACCCAGTACTTC. Its translation is CASSQRLNPKETQYF.

The table lists this clone with a few counts. The rearrangement joins TRBV25-1 to TRBJ1-3; TRBD1 matches 7 bases. The V segment lost 8 bases and the J segment 0 bases; nucleotides outside the gene matches: 4. The CDR3 extends over 14 amino acids. Germline CDR1 and CDR2: MGHDK and SYGVNS. The CDR3 nucleotides read TGTGCCAGCCAGGGACAGCACTCTGGAAACACCATATATTTT. This codes for CASQGQHSGNTIYF.

The rearrangement links TRBV27 to TRBJ2-7; TRBD1 aligns across 9 bases. The CDR3 spans 12 residues. The germline CDR1 and CDR2 sequences are MNHEY and SMNVEV (reference sequence). V gave up 9 bases and J gave up 8 bases; unmatched junction bases: 8. CDR3 DNA sequence: TGTGCCAGTAGACAGGGGGGTCTACAGCAGTACTTC. Translated: CASRQGGLQQYF.

The chain recombines TRBV18 with TRBJ2-2; D unresolved. This CDR3 has 13 residues. Germline V CDR1 and CDR2: KGHSH, LQKENI. V dropped 5 bases and J dropped 5 bases, with 9 bases sitting between them. The CDR3 region has the DNA TGTGCCAGCTCATCTACCGGGACCGGGGAGCTGTTTTTT. It is translated as CASSSTGTGELFF.

The sample holds a few counts of this clone. V is TRBV5-1 and J is TRBJ2-5; possible D gene TRBD2, 5 bases. There are 15 residues in the CDR3. The V gene's germline CDR1 is SGHRS and CDR2 YFSETQ. V was trimmed by 0 bases and J by 6 bases, leaving 15 bases between them. CDR3 loop: CASSLVVSAVKTQYF. The CDR3, as DNA: TGCGCCAGCAGCTTGGTGGTTAGCGCCGTGAAGACCCAGTACTTC.

This chain joins TRBV10-3 and TRBJ2-5; TRBD2 matches 10 bases. The CDR3 length is 18 residues. With 3 bases clipped from V and 4 bases from J, the junction kept 14 bases outside the gene matches. CDR1 is ENHRY and CDR2 is SYGVKD in the germline V gene. The CDR3 DNA is TGTGCCATCAGTGATGCTGACCTAGGAGCGGGGGGGCCAGAGACCCAGTACTTC. It is translated as CAISDADLGAGGPETQYF.

The chain has TRBV6-1 and TRBJ2-7, with TRBD2 identical over 7 bases. Germline lookup yields CDR1 MNHNS and CDR2 SASEGT. The CDR3 spans 16 residues. V gave up 1 base and J gave up 0 bases; unmatched junction bases: 6. The CDR3: CASSEELADSSYEQYF. CDR3 coding DNA: TGTGCCAGCAGTGAAGAGCTAGCGGATAGCTCCTACGAGCAGTACTTC.

This clone was seen just once. V usage is TRBV5-6 and J usage is TRBJ1-4; D is uncertain. From germline, CDR1 is SGHDT and CDR2 YYEEEE. CDR3 length: 14 amino acids. V dropped 2 bases and J dropped 7 bases, with 12 bases sitting between them. The CDR3 region has the DNA TGTGCCAGCAGCTTCGGTTGGGGAGGTGAAAAACTGTTTTTT. As protein: CASSFGWGGEKLFF.

This chain uses TRBV23-1 with TRBJ2-1; weak D call: TRBD2 (6 bases). TRBV23-1 is assigned to the ORF class and has an uncertain function. The CDR3 runs to 17 residues. Trimming left V 2 bases short and J 0 bases short, with 14 bases between. Written as DNA, the CDR3 is TGCGCCAGCAGTCAACACGTTGCGGGGTGCTCCTACAATGAGCAGTTCTTC. This codes for CASSQHVAGCSYNEQFF.

This chain uses TRBV2 with TRBJ1-1; D remains ambiguous. This CDR3 spans 11 amino acids. The germline V gene encodes CDR1 SNHLY and CDR2 FYNNEI. V was cut by 6 bases and J by 11 bases, with 13 bases left in between. This CDR3 is CASRGGLDAFF. The CDR3 DNA reads as TGTGCCAGCAGGGGCGGGTTGGATGCTTTCTTT.

CDR3 nucleotides: TGTGCCAGCAGTCGGGCAGGGTTGTACTTC. Translating it yields CASSRAGLYF. This chain uses TRBV28 with TRBJ2-7; possible D gene TRBD1, 5 bases. Germline V gene sequence: CDR1 MDHEN, CDR2 SYDVKM. CDR3 length: 10 amino acids. Trimming removed 5 bases from V and 12 bases from J, with 11 bases in between.

The rearrangement links TRBV6-5 to TRBJ2-2, with D maybe TRBD1 (6 bases). Trimming stripped 0 bases from V and 1 base from J, with 9 bases between. Germline CDR1 and CDR2: MNHEY and SVGAGI. This CDR3 comprises 16 residues. CDR3 amino acids: CASSYSDSVNTGELFF. The CDR3 region has the DNA TGTGCCAGCAGTTACTCGGACAGTGTGAACACCGGGGAGCTGTTTTTT.

The chain recombines TRBV11-3 with TRBJ2-1; D may be TRBD2 (6 bases). The CDR3 length is 15 residues. Germline-derived CDR1 and CDR2 are SGHNT and YENEEA. V was trimmed by 4 bases and J by 4 bases, leaving 14 bases between them. This chain's CDR3 is CASSSGHGGYNEQFF. CDR3 DNA sequence: TGTGCCAGCAGCTCTGGCCACGGGGGTTACAATGAGCAGTTCTTC.

The chain joins TRBV24-1 to TRBJ2-3; 7 positions match TRBD1. The length of the CDR3 is 15 residues. After removal of 6 bases from V and 0 bases from J, the junction contained 5 bases not matched to a gene. Looked up from germline, CDR1 is KGHDR and CDR2 is SFDVKD. The CDR3 loop is CATSRQGASTDTQYF. The CDR3 DNA follows: TGTGCCACCAGTCGACAGGGCGCTAGCACAGATACGCAGTATTTT.